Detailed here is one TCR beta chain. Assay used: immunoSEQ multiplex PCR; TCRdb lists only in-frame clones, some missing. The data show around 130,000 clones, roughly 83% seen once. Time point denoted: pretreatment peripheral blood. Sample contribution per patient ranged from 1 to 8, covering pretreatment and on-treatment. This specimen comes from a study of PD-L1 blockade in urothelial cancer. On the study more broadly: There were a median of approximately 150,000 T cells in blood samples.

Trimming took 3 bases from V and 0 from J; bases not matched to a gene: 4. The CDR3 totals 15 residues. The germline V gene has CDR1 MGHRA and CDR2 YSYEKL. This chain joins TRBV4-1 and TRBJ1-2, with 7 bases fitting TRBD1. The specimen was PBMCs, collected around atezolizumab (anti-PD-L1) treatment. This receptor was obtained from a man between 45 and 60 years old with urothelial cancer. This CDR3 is CASSQRDRANYGYTF. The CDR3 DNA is TGCGCCAGCAGCCAGAGGGACAGAGCTAACTATGGCTACACCTTC.